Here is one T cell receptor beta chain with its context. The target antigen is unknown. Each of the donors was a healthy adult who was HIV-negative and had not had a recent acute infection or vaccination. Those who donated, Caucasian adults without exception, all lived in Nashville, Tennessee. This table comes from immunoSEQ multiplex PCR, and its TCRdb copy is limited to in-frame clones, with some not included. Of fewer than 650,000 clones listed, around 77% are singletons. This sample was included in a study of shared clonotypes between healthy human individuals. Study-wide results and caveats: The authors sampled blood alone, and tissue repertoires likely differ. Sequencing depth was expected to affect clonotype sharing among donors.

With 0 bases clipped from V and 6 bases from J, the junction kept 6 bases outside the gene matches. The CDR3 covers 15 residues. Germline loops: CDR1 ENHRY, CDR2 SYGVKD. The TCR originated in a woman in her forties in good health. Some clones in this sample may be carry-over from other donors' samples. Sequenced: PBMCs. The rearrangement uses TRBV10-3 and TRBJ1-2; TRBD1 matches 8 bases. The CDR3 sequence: CAISESGRGRDGYTF. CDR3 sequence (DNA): TGTGCCATCAGTGAGTCGGGCAGGGGGCGCGATGGCTACACCTTC.